This paragraph covers one T cell receptor (beta chain) sequence. This specimen comes from a study of blood T cell repertoires in COVID-19. Assay: immunoSEQ multiplex PCR; the TCRdb copy retains only in-frame clones and omits some. The data contain roughly 43,000 clones, about two thirds of them singletons. Germline-derived CDR1 and CDR2 are GTSNPN and SVGIG (reference sequence). There are 11 residues in the CDR3. V was cut by 2 bases and J by 4 bases, with 6 bases left in between. The TCR sequence derives from a man aged 80 or over with acute or convalescent COVID-19. The chain joins TRBV30 to TRBJ2-7; weak D call: TRBD2 (6 bases). The sequenced sample consisted of peripheral blood. CDR3 sequence (DNA): TGTGCCTGGAGTCGGGAGTACGAGCAGTACTTC. Amino acids: CAWSREYEQYF.